What follows are 29 T cell receptor beta chains derived from one specimen sequenced in a study of blood T cell repertoires in COVID-19. Assay: immunoSEQ multiplex PCR; the TCRdb copy retains only in-frame clones and omits some. The sample carries around 250,000 clones, approximately 90% recorded once. Sequenced sample: PBMCs or T cells enriched from blood (not recorded which). These TCRs come from a man aged 40-50 years who had been exposed to COVID-19.

In its sample, this clone was seen once. The chain uses TRBV28 and TRBJ1-1; D uncertain. V was shortened by 1 base and J by 0 bases, with 6 bases between the two germline ends. The germline V gene has CDR1 MDHEN and CDR2 SYDVKM. The CDR3 sequence is 14 residues long. CDR3 loop: CASSLLAVNTEAFF. CDR3 coding DNA: TGTGCCAGCAGTTTATTGGCGGTGAACACTGAAGCTTTCTTT. The entire variable domain, with the rest obtained from reference TRBV28 and TRBJ1-1, is as follows: DVKVTQSSRYLVKRTGEKVFLECVQDMDHENMFWYRQDPGLGLRLIYFSYDVKMKEKGDIPEGYSVSREKKERFSLILESASTNQTSMYLCASSLLAVNTEAFFGQGTRLTVV.

V and J are TRBV28 and TRBJ1-2, with a possible D match to TRBD1 (6 bases). The germline V and J ends were trimmed by 3 bases and 0 bases, with 11 bases remaining between them. There are 15 residues in the CDR3. Germline CDR1 reads MDHEN; CDR2 reads SYDVKM. The CDR3 coding sequence is TGTGCCAGCAGTTTGGGGGACACAGCTAACTATGGCTACACCTTC. Its translation: CASSLGDTANYGYTF.

This clone was seen a few times. V usage is TRBV5-1 and J usage is TRBJ2-1; D is undetermined. Trimming pared 2 bases from V and 1 base from J, leaving 7 bases between. Germline V gene lookup returns CDR1 SGHRS and CDR2 YFSETQ. The CDR3 is 14 residues long. CDR3 loop: CASSFDFSYNEQFF. The CDR3 nucleotides read TGCGCCAGCAGCTTCGACTTTTCCTACAATGAGCAGTTCTTC. Full variable domain (missing parts from reference TRBV5-1 and TRBJ2-1): KAGVTQTPRYLIKTRGQQVTLSCSPISGHRSVSWYQQTPGQGLQFLFEYFSETQRNKGNFPGRFSGRQFSNSRSEMNVSTLELGDSALYLCASSFDFSYNEQFFGPGTRLTVL.

This chain uses TRBV29-1 with TRBJ1-1, with 9 bases aligning to TRBD1. The CDR3 covers 16 residues. Losses at the gene ends were 6 bases for V and 1 base for J; bases not matched to a gene: 12. CDR1 is SQVTM, CDR2 ANQGSEA, per germline. The CDR3 bases are TGCAGCGTCCGGGACAGGGATGGAGGGGCGAACACTGAAGCTTTCTTT. Its protein is CSVRDRDGGANTEAFF.

Here the CDR3 DNA reads TGTGCCAGCAGCCAGAGCGGGAGGGCCGTTGATACGCAGTATTTT. Amino acids: CASSQSGRAVDTQYF. The chain employs TRBV11-2 and TRBJ2-3; TRBD2 aligns across 10 bases. The CDR3 extends over 15 amino acids. The V segment lost 5 bases and the J segment 6 bases; nucleotides outside the gene matches: 8. The germline V gene encodes CDR1 SGHAT and CDR2 FQNNGV.

The genes are TRBV30 and TRBJ1-5; D ambiguous. Germline CDR1 and CDR2: GTSNPN and SVGIG (reference sequence). V shed 0 bases and J shed 11 bases, with 11 bases lying between them. The CDR3 runs 12 residues. The CDR3 here is CAWSVHNAAQHF. The CDR3 nucleotides read TGTGCCTGGAGTGTACACAACGCAGCCCAGCATTTT. The full variable domain, in which reference TRBV30 and TRBJ1-5 provide the parts outside the CDR3, is SQTIHQWPATLVQPVGSPLSLECTVEGTSNPNLYWYRQAAGRGLQLLFYSVGIGQISSEVPQNLSASRPQDRQFILSSKKLLLSDSGFYLCAWSVHNAAQHFGDGTRLSIL.

This clone showed up just once. The gene calls are TRBV7-6 and TRBJ1-3; unclear D gene. The CDR3 runs to 15 residues. CDR1 is SGHVS, CDR2 FNYEAQ, per germline. V dropped 2 bases and J dropped 0 bases, with 8 bases sitting between them. The CDR3 bases are TGTGCCAGCAGCTTACGGGGAGGCTCTGGAAACACCATATATTTT. Its translation is CASSLRGGSGNTIYF.

This clone was seen just once. The gene calls are TRBV29-1 and TRBJ2-3; the match to TRBD1 covers 8 bases. Germline-derived CDR1 and CDR2 are SQVTM and ANQGSEA. Trimming took 5 bases from V and 2 from J; bases not matched to a gene: 3. The CDR3 contains 13 residues. DNA of the CDR3: TGCAGCGTTCGGGACAGGATCACAGATACGCAGTATTTT. Translated: CSVRDRITDTQYF.

J is TRBJ2-3 and V is TRBV14; tentative D call: TRBD1 (6 bases). Germline assignment: CDR1 SGHDN and CDR2 FVKESK. Trimming left V 3 bases short and J 0 bases short, with 7 bases between. This CDR3 is 14 amino acids long. CDR3 sequence reads: CASSHGQSTDTQYF. CDR3 coding DNA: TGTGCCAGCAGCCACGGACAGAGCACAGATACGCAGTATTTT.

This chain links TRBV3-1 (or the pseudogene TRBV3-2) with TRBJ2-3; tentative D call: TRBD1 (6 bases). The V end was cut by 1 base, the J end by 3 bases, with 20 bases between. The germline CDR1 and CDR2 sequences are LGHDT and YNNKEL (reference sequence). The CDR3 sequence is 18 residues long. The CDR3 sequence: CASSQGFTSGTNTDTQYF. The CDR3 DNA follows: TGTGCCAGCAGCCAAGGCTTCACGTCCGGGACAAATACAGATACGCAGTATTTT.

The J gene is TRBJ1-1, the V gene TRBV6-2 or TRBV6-3; TRBD1 is a possible D gene (5 bases). The germline gives CDR1 MNHEY, CDR2 SVGEGT. The CDR3 runs 13 residues. V shed 2 bases and J shed 5 bases, with 9 bases lying between them. This chain's CDR3 is CASSYVGGTEAFF. For the CDR3, the DNA is TGTGCCAGCAGTTACGTGGGGGGGACTGAAGCTTTCTTT.

The rearrangement links TRBV6-5 to TRBJ1-5; D is unresolved. Trimming removed 6 bases at V and 6 bases at J, with 15 bases between. There are 14 residues in the CDR3. Per germline, CDR1 MNHEY and CDR2 SVGAGI. CDR3 protein: CASRPLKGGQPQHF. CDR3 DNA: TGTGCCAGCAGACCTCTTAAGGGAGGTCAGCCCCAGCATTTT.

The CDR3 region is CASTGSTNEKLFF. CDR3 bases: TGTGCCAGCACAGGGTCTACTAATGAAAAACTGTTTTTT. This chain uses TRBV5-4 with TRBJ1-4, with D perhaps TRBD1 (5 bases). Germline V gene lookup returns CDR1 SGHNT and CDR2 YYREEE (reference sequence). The CDR3 sequence is 13 residues long. Trimming pared 6 bases from V and 2 bases from J, leaving 8 bases between.

The count of this clone is one. This chain uses TRBV11-2 with TRBJ2-7, with 14 bases identical to TRBD2. Germline V CDR1 and CDR2: SGHAT, FQNNGV. The trim removed 5 bases at V and 4 bases at J, leaving 4 bases unmatched. The CDR3 covers 15 residues. The CDR3 here is CASSRLAGGTYEQYF. As DNA, the CDR3 is TGTGCCAGCAGCCGACTAGCGGGAGGGACATACGAGCAGTACTTC.

This rearrangement joins TRBV5-1 to TRBJ1-3; D gene ambiguous. V was cut by 1 base and J by 4 bases, with 9 bases left in between. The CDR3 sequence is 14 residues long. The germline CDR1 and CDR2 sequences are SGHRS and YFSETQ. The CDR3 nucleotides are TGCGCCAGCAGCTTGTATAGTAAGGGAAACACCATATATTTT. Its translation: CASSLYSKGNTIYF.

This sequence joins TRBV6-5 and TRBJ1-2; the D is unclear. This CDR3 has 15 amino acids. V was shortened by 0 bases and J by 6 bases, with 14 bases between the two germline ends. Germline V gene data show CDR1 as MNHEY and CDR2 as SVGAGI. Here the CDR3 reads CASSYSPASVDGYTF. The DNA of the CDR3 is TGTGCCAGCAGTTACTCCCCTGCCTCGGTGGATGGCTACACCTTC.

The chain links TRBV24-1 to TRBJ2-2; D unclear. Deletions cut 5 bases from V and 4 bases from J, with 4 bases between. The CDR3 totals 12 residues. Germline assignment: CDR1 KGHDR and CDR2 SFDVKD. CDR3 sequence: CATSGATGELFF. CDR3 bases: TGTGCCACCAGTGGGGCCACCGGGGAGCTGTTTTTT.

This clone was seen a handful of times. The rearrangement uses TRBV2 and TRBJ2-5, with 10 bases lining up with TRBD1. The junction had 7 bases not matched to a gene; V was cut back by 4 bases and J by 5 bases. The CDR3 totals 15 residues. CDR1 and CDR2 (germline): SNHLY, FYNNEI. The CDR3 coding sequence is TGTGCCAGCAGTGGAAAGACAGGGGGCATGGAGACCCAGTACTTC. As protein: CASSGKTGGMETQYF. Supplemented by reference TRBV2 and TRBJ2-5, the full variable domain reads EPEVTQTPSHQVTQMGQEVILRCVPISNHLYFYWYRQILGQKVEFLVSFYNNEISEKSEIFDDQFSVERPDGSNFTLKIRSTKLEDSAMYFCASSGKTGGMETQYFGPGTRLLVL.

The rearrangement links TRBV5-1 to TRBJ2-3, with D unresolved. The V end was cut by 0 bases, the J end by 4 bases, with 12 bases between. Germline V gene sequence: CDR1 SGHRS, CDR2 YFSETQ. The CDR3 loop spans 15 amino acids. CDR3 DNA: TGCGCCAGCAGCTTGGCTGTCTCAGCGCCAGATACGCAGTATTTT. This translates into CASSLAVSAPDTQYF.

The CDR3, as DNA: TGTGCCAGCAGCTCACACTCTAGCGGGAGTCCGAATGAGCAGTTCTTC. This gives the protein CASSSHSSGSPNEQFF. The chain recombines TRBV7-3 with TRBJ2-1, with 10 bases fitting TRBD2. Trimming at V came to 4 bases and at J to 7 bases, leaving 10 bases not matched to a gene. CDR1 and CDR2 (germline): SGHTA, FQGTGA. The CDR3 spans 16 residues. Looking up the rest from reference TRBV7-3 and TRBJ2-1 gives the full variable domain: GAGVSQTPSNKVTEKGKYVELRCDPISGHTALYWYRQSLGQGPEFLIYFQGTGAADDSGLPNDRFFAVRPEGSVSTLKIQRTERGDSAVYLCASSSHSSGSPNEQFFGPGTRLTVL.

The V gene is TRBV19, the J gene TRBJ2-5; D call uncertain. The V and J ends lost 4 bases and 5 bases respectively, with 11 bases between them. The length of the CDR3 is 13 residues. The V gene's germline CDR1 is LNHDA and CDR2 SQIVND (reference sequence). CDR3: CASSKAGWETQYF. CDR3 nucleotides: TGTGCCAGTAGTAAAGCCGGGTGGGAGACCCAGTACTTC.

This chain uses TRBV5-1 with TRBJ1-4; 8 nucleotides align to TRBD1. Germline CDR1 reads SGHRS; CDR2 reads YFSETQ. V shed 5 bases, J shed 7 bases, and the junction held 4 bases outside the gene matches. The CDR3 extends over 13 amino acids. The CDR3 nucleotides read TGCGCCAGCAGAGGACAGGGAAGTGAAAAACTGTTTTTT. It specifies CASRGQGSEKLFF.

The chain recombines TRBV5-6 with TRBJ1-2, with D possibly being TRBD1 (6 bases). Per germline, CDR1 SGHDT and CDR2 YYEEEE. The CDR3 length is 13 residues. Trimming took 4 bases from V and 4 from J, leaving 11 bases between them. The CDR3 reads CASSEGDRYGYTF. The CDR3 DNA is TGTGCCAGCAGCGAGGGGGATCGCTATGGCTACACCTTC. Full variable domain (remainder filled in from reference TRBV5-6 and TRBJ1-2): DAGVTQSPTHLIKTRGQQVTLRCSPKSGHDTVSWYQQALGQGPQFIFQYYEEEERQRGNFPDRFSGHQFPNYSSELNVNALLLGDSALYLCASSEGDRYGYTFGSGTRLTVV.

This chain links TRBV10-3 with TRBJ1-5, with 7 bases identical to TRBD1. This CDR3 has 15 residues. CDR1 and CDR2 (germline): ENHRY, SYGVKD. Trimming cost V 2 bases and J 2 bases; bases outside gene matches: 3. The CDR3 bases are TGTGCCATCAGTGAGAAAGGACAGGGCAATCAGCCCCAGCATTTT. This gives the protein CAISEKGQGNQPQHF.

The chain links TRBV27 to TRBJ1-1; possible D gene TRBD1, 6 bases. The ends were cut back, 3 bases at V and 0 bases at J, with 14 bases in the middle. CDR3 size: 16 residues. CDR1 and CDR2 (germline): MNHEY, SMNVEV (reference sequence). The chain's CDR3 is CASSFTGTRMNTEAFF. Here the CDR3 DNA reads TGTGCCAGCAGTTTCACCGGGACAAGAATGAACACTGAAGCTTTCTTT.

This clone was detected only once. The chain uses TRBV4-1 and TRBJ1-5, with D hard to call. CDR1 is MGHRA and CDR2 is YSYEKL in the germline V gene. The CDR3 is 13 amino acids. V was trimmed by 1 base and J by 9 bases, leaving 10 bases between them. The CDR3 DNA reads as TGCGCCAGCAGCCAAGTTCTGTTTTGGCCCCAGCATTTT. It encodes CASSQVLFWPQHF.

This clone occurred a few times. The V gene is TRBV6-1, the J gene TRBJ1-3; no clear D. With 0 bases removed from V and 2 bases from J, the gap between germline ends came to 8 bases. This CDR3 region has 15 residues. Per germline, CDR1 MNHNS and CDR2 SASEGT. The CDR3 nucleotides read TGTGCCAGCAGTGAAGCGCTACAGCCTGGAAACACCATATATTTT. It is translated as CASSEALQPGNTIYF.

The chain links TRBV7-8 to TRBJ2-7; D perhaps matches TRBD2 (6 bases). Trimming stripped 5 bases from V and 2 bases from J, with 13 bases between. The germline V gene has CDR1 SGHVS and CDR2 FQNEAQ. The CDR3 has 14 residues. CDR3 amino acids: CASSQTSATYEQYF. CDR3 bases: TGTGCCAGCAGCCAGACTAGTGCGACCTACGAGCAGTACTTC.

The rearrangement links TRBV9 to TRBJ1-2; weak D call: TRBD1 (5 bases). Trimming stripped 4 bases from V and 5 bases from J, with 21 bases between. The CDR3 length is 16 residues. CDR1 is SGDLS and CDR2 is YYNGEE in the germline V gene. The CDR3 spells CASSPSILGQGYGYTF. The CDR3 DNA is TGTGCCAGCAGCCCCTCAATCCTCGGGCAGGGATATGGCTACACCTTC.